The present entry profiles one TCR beta chain with its context. This clone was detected only once. The antigen it recognizes is unknown. Nothing much larger sits one base from this clone, and base qualities are not available. The germline V gene encodes CDR1 SGHTA and CDR2 FQGNSA. V is clipped by 3 bases and J by 2 bases, and the sequence between their germline boundaries is 14 bases long. Taken from cysteine to phenylalanine, the CDR3 has 16 residues. Only CDR3 DNA remains: 48 bases, in frame from the first base. A single peripheral blood draw of about 120 mL on average was collected from each donor into heparinised tubes. A BD FACSAria II and a panel including CD45RO, CCR7, CD25, CD127, CD95 and CD27 were used to sort naive, central memory, regulatory and stem cell-like memory CD4+ T cells. A purity above 95% was achieved for all sorted populations. PBMCs were isolated immediately by Lymphoprep density gradient centrifugation and stained directly without culture. Samples were stained and sorted in pairs, with one healthy donor and one patient per experiment, so that batch effects were minimized.

The data derive from a study of beta chain features in type 1 diabetes (dated by TCRdb to 2016 to 2019). With respect to the entire study: Mean age, gender distribution, total cell number and subset yield were not different between patients and healthy donors. A total of approximately 110,000,000 sorted cells were examined across all samples, and a strong correlation was observed between cell number per subset and RNA yield. In the study, recently diagnosed type 1 diabetes patients and matched healthy donors were compared on the TCRB repertoires of their sorted circulating CD4+ T cell subsets. Whereas all 30 or so donors provided naive and central memory subsets, regulatory and stem cell-like memory subsets were isolated from just 8 patients and roughly 8 healthy donors.

The entire isolated RNA was reverse transcribed using the High Capacity cDNA Reverse Transcription Kit, and thus expressed TCRB transcripts were sequenced. Survey-depth immunoSEQ sequencing was performed on stem cell-like memory T cell samples, with an average of roughly 1 million total reads per sample. After sorted cells were lysed in RLT buffer, RNA was extracted with DNase-treated RNeasy Micro or Mini kits, with the choice depending on cell number. Each cell subset was processed separately to prevent cross-contamination, with patient and healthy donor samples processed together. Using the immunoSEQ multiplex PCR, TCRB sequences were amplified from cDNA into 87-bp fragments spanning the CDR3 region. Sequencing of the amplicons was done on the Illumina HiSeq platform. The authors' pipeline ran thus. PCR bias was computationally corrected using synthetic template baselines, reads within Hamming distance 2 were collapsed, and singletons that could not be merged were discarded. By aligning reads against IMGT, V, D and J genes, CDR3 length, and insertions or deletions at six rearrangement sites were assigned. Within each subset, clonotype counts were normalized to the number of sorted cells before true diversity and Gini coefficients were calculated with the tcR R package. Repertoire sharing was quantified using the overlap coefficient calculated on TCRB nucleotide sequences. TCRdb re-hosts the immuneACCESS table, in-frame sequences only. Its copies lack some clones; in the studies checked, an unresolved V gene accounts for under half of them, and the cause for the rest is not known. Clone size and the V and J calls come from that table; the DNA yielded D and trimming. Recorded for this sample are 65,000 to 100,000 clones; about 32% of them occurred a single time. The ten largest clones add up to 0.45% to 0.55% of the sample.

The study at large found these results: Naive, central memory and regulatory TCRB repertoires appeared to be more alike among patients than among healthy donors. At VDJ recombination sites, patients with type 1 diabetes made fewer insertions and deleted more nucleotides, a pattern implying thymic rearrangement abnormalities. Because cDNA rather than genomic DNA was sequenced, highly expressing activated cells could have been over-represented, although no difference in activation and CD3 levels was found between groups. Shorter templates might have been favored by PCR, but patient and control samples were amplified and corrected together, so both groups would have been affected equally by any skew. HLA sub-analyses involved small numbers of individuals, so any influence of HLA type on TCRB rearrangement remained unresolved. A moderate but significant shortening of TCRB CDR3 length was observed in type 1 diabetes patients in all four CD4+ subsets.

Recombination connected TRBV7-2 to TRBJ1-5, with the D gene too uncertain to name. The source of this sequence is a young woman in good health. Sequencing was done on a sample of stem cell memory CD4+ T cells from blood. The cell subset or site label, as the study defines it: stem cell-like memory CD4+ T cells. CDR3 reads: CASSLSFTTGNQPQHF. The nucleotide sequence reads TGTGCCAGCAGCTTGTCCTTCACCACGGGCAATCAGCCCCAGCATTTT.